This is a list of T cell receptor beta chains from one sample in a study of relationships among human T cell subsets. Each CDR3 protein is one row after TCRdb ran MiXCR on the multiplex PCR reads. The sample consists of 7,500 to 9,500 distinct CDR3 sequences, about 50% of them appearing once. What was sequenced was memory T cells sorted from blood. All receptors come from a man aged 35-49 years in good health. Both conserved end residues are part of each CDR3.

TRBV6-5,TRBJ2-3,CASSFEGGLTDTQYF
TRBV11-2,TRBJ1-5,CANSVSGQSNQPQHF
TRBV4-1,TRBJ1-5,CASSQDPTAGPQHF
TRBV14,TRBJ1-2,CASSPSVYGYTF
TRBV18,TRBJ2-1,CASSPPIDNEQFF
TRBV28,TRBJ2-5,CASRLPGGGGKKETQYF
TRBV5-1,TRBJ2-7,CASREGWVESYEQYF
TRBV4-1,TRBJ2-7,CASSRTSGSYEQYF
TRBV7-6,TRBJ2-5,CASSVTSGTQETQYF
TRBV28,TRBJ1-6,CASSGNPPLHF
TRBV11-2,TRBJ2-7,CASSSPRLAGGGRGYEQYF
TRBV28,TRBJ1-1,CASSPTGGWTEAFF
TRBV7-9,TRBJ2-5,CASSSARGETQYF
TRBV12-3/TRBV12-4,TRBJ2-1,CASSLNWSNEQFF
TRBV11-2,TRBJ2-2,CASSFEGEVTGELFF
TRBV6-1,TRBJ2-3,CASSEEVDTGTSRYF
TRBV29-1,TRBJ1-1,CSVGDRGGAFF
TRBV11-2,TRBJ2-2,CASRGTGELFF
TRBV4-1,TRBJ1-1,CASSQDPRQGGNTEAFF
TRBV7-2,TRBJ2-1,CASSSHPAGGQNSEQFF
TRBV6-6,TRBJ2-7,CASRPDGNYEQYF
TRBV12-3/TRBV12-4,TRBJ1-2,CASTPVQGRGYTF
TRBV28,TRBJ1-1,CASSPSGGMSTEAFF
TRBV5-1,TRBJ2-1,CASNRPGTGVVEQFF
TRBV7-2,TRBJ2-3,CASRSSGGSDTQYF
TRBV10-3,TRBJ1-5,CAISPSGQANQPQHF
TRBV28,TRBJ1-5,CASNRGGQPQHF
TRBV20-1,TRBJ2-5,CSARILGETQYF
TRBV28,TRBJ1-6,CASSPDSYNSPLHF
TRBV7-8,TRBJ2-3,CASSLRGATGTDTQYF
TRBV30,TRBJ2-7,CAWSEGASSYEQYF
TRBV4-1,TRBJ1-4,CASSPGPVNEKLFF
TRBV12-3/TRBV12-4,TRBJ2-7,CASSFPQGRDYEQYF
TRBV20-1,TRBJ2-3,CSARGQGRTDTQYF
TRBV11-2,TRBJ2-5,CASSLNPGAQETQYF
TRBV28,TRBJ2-1,CASSLPGQSYNEQFF
TRBV4-1,TRBJ1-5,CASSQVSQGAVQPQHF
TRBV6-5,TRBJ1-4,CASSRDRGEKLFF
TRBV6-6,TRBJ1-2,CASSHVTNYGYTF
TRBV11-2,TRBJ2-6,CAGTSTSTGANVLTF
TRBV4-1,TRBJ2-7,CASRNEGPSYEQYF
TRBV28,TRBJ2-3,CASSAGPPGTQYF
TRBV29-1,TRBJ2-1,CSAEPRTRRYEQFF
TRBV5-1,TRBJ2-7,CASSLTGTGIYEQYF
TRBV10-2,TRBJ2-1,CASSVAAYNEQFF
TRBV10-3,TRBJ2-7,CAISGLAGTPHFYF
TRBV11-1,TRBJ2-2,CASSPGTHTGTGELFF
TRBV12-3/TRBV12-4,TRBJ1-5,CASNTAGQPQHF
TRBV6-6,TRBJ1-5,CASSSRDRERQPQHF
TRBV12-3/TRBV12-4,TRBJ2-7,CASSFHRDRGSYEQYF
TRBV30,TRBJ1-2,CAWSENYGYTF
TRBV4-2,TRBJ1-1,CASSQEGQGNTEAFF
TRBV28,TRBJ2-3,CASSTAGGFTDTQYF
TRBV20-1,TRBJ2-3,CSARDSGGRSGTDTQYF
TRBV19,TRBJ1-1,CASRSGVGNLNTEAFF
TRBV19,TRBJ2-1,CASSILRPASGRPNNEQFF
TRBV20-1,TRBJ1-5,CSAPTREDQPQHF
TRBV11-2,TRBJ2-7,CASSLVQRAYEQYF
TRBV11-3,TRBJ1-2,CASSLKGLDGYTF
TRBV2,TRBJ2-7,CASGPVHEQYF